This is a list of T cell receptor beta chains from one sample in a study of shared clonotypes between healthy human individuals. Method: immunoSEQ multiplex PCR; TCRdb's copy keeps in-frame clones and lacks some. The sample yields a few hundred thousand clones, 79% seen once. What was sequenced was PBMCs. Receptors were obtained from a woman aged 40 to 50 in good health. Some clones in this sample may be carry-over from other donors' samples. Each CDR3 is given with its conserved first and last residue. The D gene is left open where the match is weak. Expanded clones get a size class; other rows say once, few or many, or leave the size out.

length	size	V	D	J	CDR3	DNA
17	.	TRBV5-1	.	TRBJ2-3	CASSLAVGAGSTDTQYF	TGCGCCAGCAGCTTGGCCGTTGGGGCAGGTAGCACAGATACGCAGTATTTT
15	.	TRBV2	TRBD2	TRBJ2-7	CASTIAGRGAYEQYF	TGTGCCAGCACCATAGCGGGAAGGGGGGCCTACGAGCAGTACTTC
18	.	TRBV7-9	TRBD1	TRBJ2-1	CASSFPKGQATHYNEQFF	TGTGCCAGCAGCTTTCCTAAGGGACAGGCCACTCACTACAATGAGCAGTTCTTC
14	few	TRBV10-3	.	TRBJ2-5	CAISAIQAQETQYF	TGTGCCATCAGCGCCATACAGGCGCAAGAGACCCAGTACTTC
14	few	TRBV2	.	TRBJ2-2	CASSTSRGTGELFF	TGTGCCAGCAGTACATCGCGGGGCACCGGGGAGCTGTTTTTT
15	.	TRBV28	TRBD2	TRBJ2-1	CASRGTSGRAGEQFF	TGTGCCAGCAGGGGGACTAGCGGGAGGGCCGGTGAGCAGTTCTTC
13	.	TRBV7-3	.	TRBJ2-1	CASRQGRDNEQFF	TGTGCCAGCAGACAAGGGCGGGACAATGAGCAGTTCTTC
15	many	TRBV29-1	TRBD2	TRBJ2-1	CSVRLALGGGNEQFF	TGCAGCGTTCGTCTCGCACTGGGGGGGGGCAATGAGCAGTTCTTC
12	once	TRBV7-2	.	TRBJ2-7	CASSARRNGQYF	TGTGCCAGCAGCGCCCGACGGAACGGGCAGTACTTC
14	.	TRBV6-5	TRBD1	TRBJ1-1	CASRIDRGGTEAFF	TGTGCCAGCAGGATAGACAGGGGTGGTACTGAAGCTTTCTTT
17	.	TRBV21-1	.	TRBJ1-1	CASSKGQPARDSTEAFF	TGTGCCAGCAGCAAAGGGCAACCGGCCCGGGACAGCACTGAAGCTTTCTTT
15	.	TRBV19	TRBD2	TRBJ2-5	CASSPSGGAQETQYF	TGTGCCAGTAGTCCCAGCGGGGGAGCCCAAGAGACCCAGTACTTC
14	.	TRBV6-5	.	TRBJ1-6	CASSDTEYNSPLHF	TGTGCCAGCAGCGACACAGAATATAATTCACCCCTCCACTTT
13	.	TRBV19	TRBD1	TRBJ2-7	CASSIRQGGEQYF	TGTGCCAGTAGTATCAGACAGGGGGGCGAGCAGTACTTC
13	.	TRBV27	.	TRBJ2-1	CASSWRENNEQFF	TGTGCCAGCAGTTGGCGGGAAAACAATGAGCAGTTCTTC
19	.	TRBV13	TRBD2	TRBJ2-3	CASSLEGLAGGLSTDTQYF	TGTGCCAGCAGCTTAGAGGGGCTAGCGGGAGGCCTTAGCACAGATACGCAGTATTTT
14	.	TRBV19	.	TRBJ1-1	CASSISGEGTEAFF	TGTGCCAGTAGTATATCGGGCGAGGGCACTGAAGCTTTCTTT
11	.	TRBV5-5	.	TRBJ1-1	CASSFFAEAFF	TGTGCCAGCAGCTTCTTCGCTGAAGCTTTCTTT
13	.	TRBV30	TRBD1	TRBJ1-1	CAWSRGGNTEAFF	TGTGCCTGGAGCAGGGGGGGGAACACTGAAGCTTTCTTT
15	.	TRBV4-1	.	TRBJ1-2	CASSHLARADYGYTF	TGCGCCAGCAGCCATTTGGCCAGGGCAGACTATGGCTACACCTTC
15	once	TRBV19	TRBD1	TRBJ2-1	CASTQGRTGGNEQFF	TGTGCCAGTACCCAGGGCCGGACAGGGGGGAATGAGCAGTTCTTC
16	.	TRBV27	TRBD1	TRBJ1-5	CASSFRQGAGTQPQHF	TGTGCCAGCAGTTTCCGCCAGGGGGCTGGGACTCAGCCCCAGCATTTT
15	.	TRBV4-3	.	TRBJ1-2	CASSQEGQGGYGYTF	TGCGCCAGCAGCCAAGAGGGCCAGGGAGGGTATGGCTACACCTTC
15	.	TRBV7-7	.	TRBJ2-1	CASSLDPVSYNEQFF	TGTGCTAGCAGCTTAGATCCGGTCTCCTACAATGAGCAGTTCTTC
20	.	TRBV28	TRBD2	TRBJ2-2	CASSPTLPTSGTGWGGELFF	TGTGCCAGCAGTCCGACTCTCCCGACTAGCGGGACTGGGTGGGGCGGGGAGCTGTTTTTT
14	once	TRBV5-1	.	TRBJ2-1	CASSDPRGYNEQFF	TGCGCCAGCAGCGACCCCCGAGGGTACAATGAGCAGTTCTTC
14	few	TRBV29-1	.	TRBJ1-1	CSVDTPYLNTEAFF	TGCAGCGTTGACACGCCTTATCTGAACACTGAAGCTTTCTTT
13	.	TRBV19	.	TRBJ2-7	CASSASPFYEQYF	TGTGCCAGTAGTGCCTCTCCCTTCTACGAGCAGTACTTC
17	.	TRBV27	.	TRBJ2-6	CASSLWGSYSGANVLTF	TGTGCCAGCAGTTTATGGGGCAGCTACTCTGGGGCCAACGTCCTGACTTTC
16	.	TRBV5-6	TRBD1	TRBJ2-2	CASSTPGQGPTGELFF	TGTGCCAGCAGCACACCGGGACAGGGTCCCACCGGGGAGCTGTTTTTT
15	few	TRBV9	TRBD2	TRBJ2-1	CASSLIGGGYNEQFF	TGTGCCAGCAGCCTCATCGGCGGGGGGTACAATGAGCAGTTCTTC
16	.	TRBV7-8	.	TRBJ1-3	CASSLRTGRVGNTIYF	TGTGCCAGCAGCTTACGGACGGGCAGGGTTGGAAACACCATATATTTT
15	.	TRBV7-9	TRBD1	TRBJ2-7	CASSSVNRGYGEQYF	TGTGCCAGCAGCTCCGTAAACAGGGGGTATGGCGAGCAGTACTTC
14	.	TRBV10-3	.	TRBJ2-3	CAISGNLSTDTQYF	TGTGCCATCAGTGGGAACCTTAGCACAGATACGCAGTATTTT
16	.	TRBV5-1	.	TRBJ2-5	CASSSNPPRGQETQYF	TGCGCTAGCAGCTCAAATCCCCCCAGGGGCCAAGAGACCCAGTACTTC
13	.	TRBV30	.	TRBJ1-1	CAWSVRPNTEAFF	TGTGCCTGGAGTGTACGGCCGAACACTGAAGCTTTCTTT
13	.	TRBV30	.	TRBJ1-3	CAWSLGVGNTIYF	TGTGCCTGGAGTCTGGGGGTAGGAAACACCATATATTTT